The T cell receptor (beta chain) under discussion was sequenced for a study of T cells after yellow fever vaccination. Across the whole study: The fractions with low cell numbers were processed using SMART-Seq v4 Ultra Low Input. Findings and limits, study-wide: Boosting was followed by the reappearance of most primary-vaccination clones (about 97% CD4, 85% to 90% CD8).

TCRdb redid the calling of the 5' RACE reads with MiXCR, one entry per CDR3 protein. The sample has under 95,000 distinct CDR3 sequences, around 7.8% seen once. CDR1 and CDR2 from the germline V gene are LGHNA and YSLEER. The CDR3 covers 15 residues. This clonotype was detected a few times. Its antigen is unknown. At one end the junction does not follow the germline gene, possibly because of a read error. Sequencing used CD8+ T cells sorted from PBMCs, obtained roughly 10 days after the first yellow fever vaccination. The gene calls are TRBV4-3 and TRBJ1-2, with D possibly matching TRBD1 (5 bases). The receptor's source is a man in his late teens or twenties who received the YFV17D yellow fever vaccine. The CDR3 DNA is TGCACCAGCAGCCAGGCCCGGGGGTCGGGGTATGGCTACACCTTC. Its protein product is CTSSQARGSGYGYTF.